This entry lists 20 T cell receptor beta chains sequenced from one sample in a study of graft-versus-host responses after intestinal transplantation. Plating of roughly 200,000 CFSE-labeled responder cells was done together with roughly 200,000 irradiated, violet-dye-labeled stimulator cells. Some clones are missing from TCRdb's copy, which holds only in-frame ones; the method was immunoSEQ multiplex PCR. This table holds about 14,000 clones, under 45% found once. The source was alloreactive CD8+ T cells from a mixed lymphocyte reaction culture, collected before intestinal transplant. The subset denotes: CFSE-low proliferating T cells sorted from approximately 6-day pre-transplant mixed lymphocyte reaction (GvH or HvG direction). These receptors were obtained from a human patient who received an intestinal transplant.

The V gene is TRBV9, the J gene TRBJ2-3; D is possibly TRBD2 (6 bases). The CDR3 has 16 amino acids. V gave up 7 bases and J gave up 2 bases, with 20 bases separating them. Germline V lookup: CDR1 SGDLS, CDR2 YYNGEE. The DNA of the CDR3 is TGTGCCAGCGGACTATGGGGCAGGCCGATCACAGATACGCAGTATTTT. Amino acid sequence: CASGLWGRPITDTQYF.

The gene calls are TRBV7-6 and TRBJ2-7; no firm D call. CDR3 size: 16 residues. The ends were cut back, 1 base at V and 0 bases at J, with 13 bases in the middle. Germline V gene data show CDR1 as SGHVS and CDR2 as FNYEAQ. CDR3 bases: TGTGCCAGCAGCTTAGGCCCCCTGGGTAGCTCCTACGAGCAGTACTTC. Protein product: CASSLGPLGSSYEQYF.

This sequence joins TRBV11-3 and TRBJ1-2, with 9 bases identical to TRBD1. Unmatched junction bases numbered 10, after V lost 3 bases and J lost 8 bases. CDR1 is SGHNT, CDR2 YENEEA, per germline. This CDR3 is built from 15 residues. The CDR3 DNA reads as TGTGCCAGCAGCTTCTACGAACAGGGGGCGGAGGGCTACACCTTC. Residues: CASSFYEQGAEGYTF.

This clone was counted a few times. The rearrangement uses TRBV6-1 and TRBJ1-4, with D hard to call. Trimming cost V 5 bases and J 7 bases, with 5 bases left between them. This CDR3 has 11 amino acids. From germline, CDR1 is MNHNS and CDR2 SASEGT. The CDR3, as DNA: TGTGCCAGCAGTTACGGTGAAAAACTGTTTTTT. As protein: CASSYGEKLFF.

J is TRBJ1-5 and V is TRBV30, with 9 bases identical to TRBD1. This CDR3 spans 14 amino acids. V dropped 0 bases and J dropped 6; count of bases not matched to a gene: 3. Germline-derived CDR1 and CDR2 are GTSNPN and SVGIG (reference sequence). The CDR3, as DNA: TGTGCCTGGAGTGTAGGACAGGGGAGTCAGCCCCAGCATTTT. Translation gives CAWSVGQGSQPQHF.

The gene calls are TRBV5-8 and TRBJ1-2, with a tentative D call TRBD1 (5 bases). This CDR3 region has 15 residues. The germline V and J ends were trimmed by 0 bases and 4 bases, with 13 bases remaining between them. The germline gives CDR1 SGHTS, CDR2 YDEGEE. The CDR3 DNA is TGTGCCAGCAGCTTGGGACACCTAAGGGGCTATGGCTACACCTTC. This codes for CASSLGHLRGYGYTF.

V and J are TRBV5-6 and TRBJ2-3; D uncertain. CDR3 length: 11 residues. The ends were cut back, 1 base at V and 8 bases at J, with 5 bases in the middle. CDR1 is SGHDT, CDR2 YYEEEE, per germline. In nucleotides, the CDR3 is TGTGCCAGCAGCTTGTCAGGTACGCAGTATTTT. Translation: CASSLSGTQYF.

In its sample, this clone is medium-sized. The germline gene is not matched at one end of the junction; a read error may be the cause. V usage is TRBV7-2 and J usage is TRBJ2-1; the match to TRBD2 covers 9 bases. Germline CDR1 SGHTA, CDR2 FQGNSA. The CDR3 consists of 11 residues. The CDR3 loop is CATPLGGGALF. The CDR3 DNA reads as TGTGCCACCCCCCTCGGCGGGGGGGCTCTCTTC.

In this sample, this clone turned up a few times. The gene calls are TRBV29-1 and TRBJ2-1; possibly TRBD1 for D (5 bases). V lost 5 bases and J lost 4, with 12 bases in between. Germline V gene lookup returns CDR1 SQVTM and CDR2 ANQGSEA. The CDR3 is 13 amino acids. The CDR3 region has the DNA TGCAGCGTTCAGGGCCTCCGATACAATGAGCAGTTCTTC. It translates to CSVQGLRYNEQFF.

This clone was seen a few times. This chain joins TRBV6-5 and TRBJ1-1; a weak D match, TRBD1 (6 bases). Germline values: CDR1 MNHEY, CDR2 SVGAGI. CDR3 length: 15 residues. Trimming shortened V by 7 bases and J by 1 base, and 16 bases separated the two germline ends. The chain's CDR3 is CASTVRGQKNTEAFF. The CDR3 nucleotides are TGTGCCAGCACCGTTAGGGGACAAAAGAACACTGAAGCTTTCTTT.

The rearrangement links TRBV6-6 to TRBJ2-3; TRBD2 agrees at 10 bases. Germline CDR1 MNHNY, CDR2 SVGAGI (reference sequence). This CDR3 is built from 16 residues. The V gene end was trimmed by 5 bases and the J gene end by 2 bases; junction bases not matched to a gene: 7. The CDR3, as DNA: TGTGCCAGCAGTCCCTTAGCGGGGGGTTACACAGATACGCAGTATTTT. Its translation is CASSPLAGGYTDTQYF.

V gene TRBV5-4 combines with J gene TRBJ2-7; TRBD1 matches 8 bases. The germline V gene has CDR1 SGHNT and CDR2 YYREEE (reference sequence). V lost 4 bases to trimming and J lost 7 bases; unmatched junction nucleotides: 13. This CDR3 spans 15 amino acids. This CDR3 is CASSEDMGQAREQYF. The CDR3 DNA sequence: TGTGCCAGCAGCGAAGATATGGGACAGGCACGGGAGCAGTACTTC.

This clone has just a few counts. V gene TRBV6-1 combines with J gene TRBJ2-1; possible D gene TRBD2, 6 bases. Trimming removed 6 bases from V and 9 bases from J, with 18 bases in between. Germline V CDR1 and CDR2: MNHNS, SASEGT. The CDR3 has 14 residues. The CDR3 reads CASRGGLAWGEQFF. CDR3 nucleotides: TGTGCCAGCAGGGGGGGACTTGCGTGGGGTGAGCAGTTCTTC.

There are a few counts of this clone. The J gene is TRBJ2-1, the V gene TRBV27; no clear D. The CDR3 spans 12 residues. CDR1 and CDR2 (germline): MNHEY, SMNVEV (reference sequence). V was trimmed by 5 bases and J by 5 bases, leaving 7 bases between them. Here the CDR3 reads CASSPTNNEQFF. Here the CDR3 DNA reads TGTGCCAGCAGTCCCACTAACAATGAGCAGTTCTTC.

The chain employs TRBV4-3 and TRBJ2-2; 9 bases agree with TRBD2. Germline assignment: CDR1 LGHNA and CDR2 YSLEER. The CDR3 runs to 13 residues. V lost 0 bases to trimming and J lost 14 bases; unmatched junction nucleotides: 4. The CDR3 coding sequence is TGCGCCAGCAGCCAAGAAGGAGCGGGGGGCCTGTTTTTT. It encodes CASSQEGAGGLFF.

The sample holds a few counts of this clone. The chain is built from TRBV6-6 and TRBJ1-2; a possible D gene is TRBD1 (6 bases). CDR1 MNHNY and CDR2 SVGAGI come from the germline V gene (reference sequence). The V end was cut by 2 bases, the J end by 4 bases, with 8 bases between. The CDR3 is made up of 13 amino acids. This CDR3 is CASSYVTGYGYTF. In DNA, the CDR3 is TGTGCCAGCAGTTACGTGACAGGCTATGGCTACACCTTC.

The chain couples TRBV7-9 to TRBJ1-2; D possibly corresponds to TRBD1 (5 bases). In germline, CDR1 is SEHNR, CDR2 FQNEAQ (reference sequence). The V end was cut by 4 bases, the J end by 8 bases, with 17 bases between. The CDR3 runs 14 residues. CDR3: CASSYTPGTWGYTF. The CDR3 DNA reads as TGTGCCAGCAGCTATACCCCCGGGACTTGGGGCTACACCTTC.

The V call is TRBV7-6, the J call TRBJ1-5; 7 bases agree with TRBD1. Trimming removed 2 bases from V and 5 bases from J; junction bases left unmatched: 9. The germline gives CDR1 SGHVS, CDR2 FNYEAQ. There are 16 residues in the CDR3. The CDR3 coding sequence is TGTGCCAGCAGCTTATTTGCGGGACAGAACTATCAGCCCCAGCATTTT. Its translation is CASSLFAGQNYQPQHF.

The chain has TRBV19 and TRBJ2-2, with D perhaps TRBD2 (5 bases). Looked up from germline, CDR1 is LNHDA and CDR2 is SQIVND (reference sequence). Trimming removed 2 bases from V and 4 bases from J, with 8 bases in between. CDR3 size: 14 residues. The CDR3 DNA reads as TGTGCCAGTAGTATAATTCGGGGCACCGGGGAGCTGTTTTTT. Protein: CASSIIRGTGELFF.

The rearrangement links TRBV7-9 to TRBJ2-1; tentatively, D is TRBD2 (7 bases). Trimming removed 2 bases at V and 3 bases at J, with 23 bases between. This CDR3 has 19 amino acids. Germline V CDR1 and CDR2: SEHNR, FQNEAQ (reference sequence). CDR3 DNA sequence: TGTGCCAGCAGCTTATTCCCCTCCCGGGGGGCCTCTATCTACAATGAGCAGTTCTTC. This translates into CASSLFPSRGASIYNEQFF.